The 9 T cell receptor beta chains below all came from one sample that was sequenced in a study of cytomegalovirus exposure and HLA in healthy donors. PCR was performed using 60 Vbeta and 13 Jbeta primers. The method was immunoSEQ multiplex PCR; TCRdb's version includes in-frame clones alone and lacks a portion of them. The sample records 200,000 or so clones, about 86% being singletons. Sequencing used PBMCs. These receptors were obtained from a woman aged 18-29 years in good health and CMV-seropositive.

This chain links TRBV6-5 with TRBJ1-2, with TRBD1 matching over 7 bases. This CDR3 is 13 amino acids long. Germline values: CDR1 MNHEY, CDR2 SVGAGI. V lost 6 bases and J lost 2; bases outside the gene matches: 3. The CDR3 protein is CASRKTGNYGYTF. CDR3 sequence (DNA): TGTGCCAGCAGAAAGACAGGGAACTATGGCTACACCTTC.

This chain uses TRBV5-1 with TRBJ2-7, with 9 positions matching TRBD2. The CDR3 loop spans 14 amino acids. Germline CDR1 reads SGHRS; CDR2 reads YFSETQ. J was trimmed by 3 bases and V by 1 base; bases with no gene match: 2. CDR3 region: CASSLNSGGYEQYF. In DNA, the CDR3 is TGCGCCAGCAGCTTGAATAGCGGGGGCTACGAGCAGTACTTC.

The CDR3 reads CASSLSGASNNEQFF. CDR3 coding DNA: TGTGCCAGCAGCTTATCGGGAGCCAGTAACAATGAGCAGTTCTTC. This chain joins TRBV7-9 and TRBJ2-1; possibly TRBD2 for D (6 bases). Germline V CDR1 and CDR2: SEHNR, FQNEAQ (reference sequence). V was shortened by 2 bases and J by 5 bases, with 13 bases between the two germline ends. This CDR3 is built from 15 residues.

The V call is TRBV10-1, the J call TRBJ1-1, with D uncertain. The V gene's germline CDR1 is WNHNN and CDR2 SYGVQD (reference sequence). Trimming stripped 6 bases from V and 1 base from J, with 9 bases between. The CDR3 is 13 residues long. CDR3 amino acids: CASRVTENTEAFF. Here the CDR3 DNA reads TGCGCCAGCAGGGTCACAGAGAACACTGAAGCTTTCTTT.

The genes are TRBV28 and TRBJ1-5; possible D gene TRBD1, 6 bases. The V and J ends lost 5 bases and 6 bases respectively, with 14 bases between them. The CDR3 is 14 residues long. Germline CDR1 MDHEN, CDR2 SYDVKM. In DNA form, the CDR3 reads TGTGCCAGCAGTCTTACAGGGCGGGCTCAGCCCCAGCATTTT. Translating gives CASSLTGRAQPQHF.

The gene calls are TRBV11-2 and TRBJ2-1; 11 nucleotides line up with TRBD2. The CDR3 consists of 15 residues. V was clipped by 4 bases and J by 3 bases; unmatched bases: 2. Germline V CDR1 and CDR2: SGHAT, FQNNGV. CDR3 nucleotide sequence: TGTGCCAGCAGCTCAACTAGCGGGGGCTACAATGAGCAGTTCTTC. Translated: CASSSTSGGYNEQFF.

The chain combines TRBV2 with TRBJ2-2; D possibly corresponds to TRBD2 (5 bases). The V gene lost 8 bases and the J gene lost 7 bases, with 8 bases spanning the gap. The V gene's germline CDR1 is SNHLY and CDR2 FYNNEI. There are 11 residues in the CDR3. The CDR3 spells CASGRNGELFF. The CDR3 DNA sequence: TGTGCCAGCGGGAGAAACGGGGAGCTGTTTTTT. The whole variable domain, filled in from reference TRBV2 and TRBJ2-2, reads EPEVTQTPSHQVTQMGQEVILRCVPISNHLYFYWYRQILGQKVEFLVSFYNNEISEKSEIFDDQFSVERPDGSNFTLKIRSTKLEDSAMYFCASGRNGELFFGEGSRLTVL.

This clone was counted once. The chain has TRBV9 and TRBJ2-7; 10 bases map to TRBD2. From germline, CDR1 is SGDLS and CDR2 YYNGEE. This CDR3 is 17 amino acids long. V was pared by 0 bases and J by 0 bases, with 6 bases of the junction left unmatched. The chain's CDR3 is CASSVASGGDSSYEQYF. The CDR3 DNA sequence: TGTGCCAGCAGCGTAGCCAGCGGGGGGGACAGCTCCTACGAGCAGTACTTC.

The chain recombines TRBV7-9 with TRBJ2-3; no firm D call. Germline CDR1 reads SEHNR; CDR2 reads FQNEAQ (reference sequence). The CDR3 sequence is 12 residues long. Trimming pared 3 bases from V and 4 bases from J, leaving 5 bases between. CDR3 amino acids: CASSFLADTQYF. Here the CDR3 DNA reads TGTGCCAGCAGCTTTTTAGCAGATACGCAGTATTTT.